Described below is a single TCR beta chain sequence and its context. What it recognizes is unknown. This entry is derived from a study of CD8 T cells in Susac syndrome. Reverse transcription of roughly 0.45 to 1 ug RNA used random hexamers. The immunoSEQ assay covered 54 Vbeta and 13 Jbeta segments for CDR3. TCRdb itself ran the immunoSEQ multiplex PCR reads through MiXCR, one entry per CDR3 protein. Of about 300,000 distinct CDR3 sequences in the sample, about 88% were seen once. Whole-study results and caveats: Regarding the TCR sequencing and HLA analysis, the study admitted that a relatively small number of individuals were involved.

The CDR3 contains 14 residues. From germline, CDR1 is SGHDT and CDR2 YYEEEE. The ends were cut back, 2 bases at V and 6 bases at J, with 14 bases in the middle. The gene calls are TRBV5-6 and TRBJ1-2, with D unresolved. The receptor's source is a human donor with multiple sclerosis. The material sequenced was CD8+ T cells from PBMCs. The CDR3 sequence: CASSFIVSGDGYTF. The CDR3, as DNA: TGTGCCAGCAGCTTCATCGTCTCGGGAGATGGCTACACCTTC.